These 8 T cell receptor beta chains were sequenced from one sample in a study of T cell responses to AZD1222 COVID-19 vaccine. This table comes from immunoSEQ multiplex PCR, and its TCRdb copy is limited to in-frame clones, with some not included. The table lists 35,000 to 55,000 clones, 83% of them singletons. The specimen comprised peripheral blood, sampled on day 0 of AZD1222 vaccination. The receptors come from an adult in good health.

The chain is built from TRBV6-2 or TRBV6-3 and TRBJ1-1; D uncertain. Between the trimmed V and J ends, which lost 2 bases and 1 base, there was a span of 11 bases. Germline loops: CDR1 MNHEY, CDR2 SVGEGT. The CDR3 covers 15 residues. Written as DNA, the CDR3 is TGTGCCAGCAGTTACATGGGCCACTCGAACACTGAAGCTTTCTTT. It is translated as CASSYMGHSNTEAFF.

J is TRBJ1-3 and V is TRBV15; D uncertain. The V and J ends lost 0 bases and 2 bases respectively, with 11 bases between them. Germline CDR1 and CDR2: LNHNV and YYDKDF (reference sequence). The CDR3 runs to 16 residues. The CDR3 is CATSRDRNSPGNTIYF. The DNA for the CDR3 is TGTGCCACCAGCAGAGATAGGAACAGTCCTGGAAACACCATATATTTT.

The rearrangement uses TRBV27 and TRBJ2-7, with a possible D match to TRBD2 (6 bases). Germline CDR1 reads MNHEY; CDR2 reads SMNVEV (reference sequence). Trimming removed 1 base from V and 6 bases from J, with 7 bases in between. This CDR3 is built from 12 residues. The CDR3 loop is CASSLLGGEQYF. The CDR3 nucleotides read TGTGCCAGCAGTTTATTGGGGGGCGAGCAGTACTTC.

The V gene is TRBV10-1, the J gene TRBJ2-1; maybe TRBD1 (5 bases). The CDR3 contains 13 residues. V lost 9 bases, J lost 0 bases, and 9 bases lay in between. Germline V CDR1 and CDR2: WNHNN, SYGVQD (reference sequence). The CDR3 DNA follows: TGCGCCAGACAGGCGAGCTCCTACAATGAGCAGTTCTTC. Translation gives CARQASSYNEQFF.

The genes are TRBV4-1 and TRBJ2-2, with 8 bases matching TRBD1. Germline lookup yields CDR1 MGHRA and CDR2 YSYEKL. CDR3 size: 15 residues. V shed 3 bases, J shed 4 bases, and the junction held 4 bases outside the gene matches. CDR3 amino acids: CASSQGTGGTGELFF. The CDR3 region has the DNA TGCGCCAGCAGCCAGGGGACAGGAGGCACCGGGGAGCTGTTTTTT.

In this sample, this clone turned up once. V gene TRBV4-2 combines with J gene TRBJ2-7; D is unresolved. V was pared by 0 bases and J by 4 bases, with 4 bases between. The CDR3 is made up of 12 amino acids. Germline V gene lookup returns CDR1 LGHNA and CDR2 YNFKEQ. CDR3 protein: CASSQDRYEQYF. The CDR3 bases are TGTGCCAGCAGCCAAGATCGGTACGAGCAGTACTTC.

The chain joins TRBV7-9 to TRBJ2-7; D unclear. CDR3 length equals 11 residues. V shed 5 bases and J shed 5 bases, with 7 bases lying between them. CDR1 SEHNR and CDR2 FQNEAQ come from the germline V gene (reference sequence). The CDR3 protein is CASSVRNEQYF. In DNA, the CDR3 is TGTGCCAGCAGCGTAAGAAACGAGCAGTACTTC.

The chain is built from TRBV28 and TRBJ1-6, with TRBD1 matching over 9 bases. The junction had 6 bases not matched to a gene; V was cut back by 4 bases and J by 5 bases. The CDR3 contains 16 residues. Germline V CDR1 and CDR2: MDHEN, SYDVKM. The CDR3 nucleotides are TGTGCCAGCAGTTCCCCGGGACAGGGCCATAATTCACCCCTCCACTTT. This encodes CASSSPGQGHNSPLHF.